Presented here are 7 T cell receptor beta chains from one specimen sequenced in a study of OX40 agonist ivuxolimab in advanced cancers. The method was immunoSEQ multiplex PCR; TCRdb's version includes in-frame clones alone and lacks a portion of them. The table lists over 55,000 clones, 86% of them singletons. Sequencing used CD4+ or CD8+ T cells sorted from blood, obtained in a trial of the OX40 agonist ivuxolimab. The receptors stem from an adult with an advanced solid tumor such as melanoma, head and neck, liver or kidney cancer.

The J gene is TRBJ2-3, the V gene TRBV20-1; D remains unclear. Germline V gives CDR1 DFQATT, CDR2 SNEGSKA (reference sequence). With 5 bases removed from V and 5 bases from J, the gap between germline ends came to 5 bases. The CDR3 runs to 10 residues. The DNA of the CDR3 is TGCAGTGCTGAGGTAGATACGCAGTATTTT. Translation gives CSAEVDTQYF.

Here the CDR3 DNA reads TGTGCCAGCAGCTTGGTGATCGGGGAGCTGTTTTTT. It is translated as CASSLVIGELFF. V usage is TRBV5-6 and J usage is TRBJ2-2; D is ambiguous. This CDR3 has 12 amino acids. V lost 0 bases and J 7 bases, leaving 4 bases between the germline ends. The V gene's germline CDR1 is SGHDT and CDR2 YYEEEE.

This clone has more than one count but fewer than ten. The chain uses TRBV2 and TRBJ1-1; 8 bases map to TRBD1. V shed 9 bases, J shed 6 bases, and the junction held 9 bases outside the gene matches. Germline CDR1 and CDR2: SNHLY and FYNNEI. This CDR3 region has 13 residues. CDR3 nucleotides: TGTGCCAGGGCAGGGGGCCTGGGAGCTGAAGCTTTCTTT. It yields the protein CARAGGLGAEAFF.

The rearrangement links TRBV27 to TRBJ2-7, with 7 bases matching TRBD2. CDR3 length: 17 amino acids. Germline assignment: CDR1 MNHEY and CDR2 SMNVEV (reference sequence). Germline trimming cut 4 bases from V and 0 bases from J; bases unmatched to any gene: 12. Written as DNA, the CDR3 is TGTGCCAGCAGTTCAACAAAGACTAGCAGTCACTCCTACGAGCAGTACTTC. Protein product: CASSSTKTSSHSYEQYF.

Written as DNA, the CDR3 is TGTGCCAGCAGCTTAGATACCCTCGCGGGCTTCACGAACAATGAGCAGTTCTTC. This codes for CASSLDTLAGFTNNEQFF. This chain connects TRBV11-2 to TRBJ2-1, with a tentative D call TRBD2 (5 bases). Per germline, CDR1 SGHAT and CDR2 FQNNGV. The CDR3 loop spans 18 amino acids. Deletions cut 0 bases from V and 5 bases from J, with 20 bases between. The full variable domain, its missing parts supplied by reference TRBV11-2 and TRBJ2-1, is EAGVAQSPRYKIIEKRQSVAFWCNPISGHATLYWYQQILGQGPKLLIQFQNNGVVDDSQLPKDRFSAERLKGVDSTLKIQPAKLEDSAVYLCASSLDTLAGFTNNEQFFGPGTRLTVL.

V is TRBV7-2 and J is TRBJ1-3; D ambiguous. CDR1 SGHTA and CDR2 FQGNSA come from the germline V gene. This CDR3 has 17 residues. Between the trimmed V and J ends, which lost 1 base and 1 base, there was a span of 14 bases. The CDR3 reads CASSLGPASFSGNTIYF. DNA of the CDR3: TGTGCCAGCAGCTTAGGCCCTGCCTCTTTTTCTGGAAACACCATATATTTT. Looking up the rest from reference TRBV7-2 and TRBJ1-3 gives the full variable domain: GAGVSQSPSNKVTEKGKDVELRCDPISGHTALYWYRQSLGQGLEFLIYFQGNSAPDKSGLPSDRFSAERTGGSVSTLTIQRTQQEDSAVYLCASSLGPASFSGNTIYFGEGSWLTVV.

V and J are TRBV19 and TRBJ2-1; 10 positions match TRBD2. The germline gives CDR1 LNHDA, CDR2 SQIVND (reference sequence). The CDR3 length is 16 residues. V was clipped by 3 bases and J by 5 bases; unmatched bases: 7. The CDR3, as DNA: TGTGCCAGTAGTATCGGGAGCGGGAGGGGAGACAATGAGCAGTTCTTC. Its protein is CASSIGSGRGDNEQFF. Combining the CDR3 with reference TRBV19 and TRBJ2-1 gives the whole variable domain DGGITQSPKYLFRKEGQNVTLSCEQNLNHDAMYWYRQDPGQGLRLIYYSQIVNDFQKGDIAEGYSVSREKKESFPLTVTSAQKNPTAFYLCASSIGSGRGDNEQFFGPGTRLTVL.